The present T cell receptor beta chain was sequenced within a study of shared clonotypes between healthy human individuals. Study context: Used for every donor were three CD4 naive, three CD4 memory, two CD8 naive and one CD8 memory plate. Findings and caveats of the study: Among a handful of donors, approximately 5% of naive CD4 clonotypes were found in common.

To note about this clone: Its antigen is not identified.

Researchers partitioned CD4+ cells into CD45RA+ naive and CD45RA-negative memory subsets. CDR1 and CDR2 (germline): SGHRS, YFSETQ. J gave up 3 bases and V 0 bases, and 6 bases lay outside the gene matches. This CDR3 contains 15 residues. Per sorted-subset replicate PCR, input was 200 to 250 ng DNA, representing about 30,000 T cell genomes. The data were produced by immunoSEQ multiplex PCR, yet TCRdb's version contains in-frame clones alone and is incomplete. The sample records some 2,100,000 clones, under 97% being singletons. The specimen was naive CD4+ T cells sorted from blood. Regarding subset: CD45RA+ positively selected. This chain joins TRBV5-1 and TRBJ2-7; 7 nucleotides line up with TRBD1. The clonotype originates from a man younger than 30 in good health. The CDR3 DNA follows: TGCGCCAGCAGCTTGGTGGGACAGAGTTACTACGAGCAGTACTTC. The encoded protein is CASSLVGQSYYEQYF.